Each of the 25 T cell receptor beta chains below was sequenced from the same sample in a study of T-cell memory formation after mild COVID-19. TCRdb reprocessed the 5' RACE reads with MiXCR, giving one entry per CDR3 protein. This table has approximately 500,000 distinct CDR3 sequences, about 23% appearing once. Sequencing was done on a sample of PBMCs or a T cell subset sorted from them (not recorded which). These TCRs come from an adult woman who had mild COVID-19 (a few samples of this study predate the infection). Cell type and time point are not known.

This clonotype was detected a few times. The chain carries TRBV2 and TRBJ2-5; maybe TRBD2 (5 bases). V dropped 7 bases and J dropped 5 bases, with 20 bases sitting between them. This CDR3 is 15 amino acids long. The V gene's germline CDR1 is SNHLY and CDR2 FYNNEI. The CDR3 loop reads CASTGVGHVGETQYF. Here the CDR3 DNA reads TGTGCCAGCACCGGGGTAGGCCACGTCGGGGAGACCCAGTACTTC.

The CDR3 is CATSDLRDYEQYF. The CDR3 DNA sequence: TGTGCCACCAGTGATTTGAGGGACTACGAGCAGTACTTC. The V gene is TRBV24-1, the J gene TRBJ2-7; D gene ambiguous. With 0 bases removed from V and 3 bases from J, the gap between germline ends came to 5 bases. Germline CDR1 and CDR2: KGHDR and SFDVKD. The CDR3 runs 13 residues.

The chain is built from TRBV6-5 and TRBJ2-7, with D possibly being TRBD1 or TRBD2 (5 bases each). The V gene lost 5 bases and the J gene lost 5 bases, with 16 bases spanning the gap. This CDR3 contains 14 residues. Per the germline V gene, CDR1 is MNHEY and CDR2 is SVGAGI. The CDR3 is CASSTRGTRNEQYF. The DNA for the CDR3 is TGTGCCAGCAGTACGAGAGGGACCCGTAACGAGCAGTACTTC.

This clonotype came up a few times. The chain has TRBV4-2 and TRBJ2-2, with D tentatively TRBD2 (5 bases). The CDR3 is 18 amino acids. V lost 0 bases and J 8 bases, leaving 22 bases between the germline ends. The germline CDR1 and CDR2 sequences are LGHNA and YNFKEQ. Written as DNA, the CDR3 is TGTGCCAGCAGCCAAGATTCCCCGTCTTGGACGGAGGCGGGGGAGCTGTTTTTT. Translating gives CASSQDSPSWTEAGELFF.

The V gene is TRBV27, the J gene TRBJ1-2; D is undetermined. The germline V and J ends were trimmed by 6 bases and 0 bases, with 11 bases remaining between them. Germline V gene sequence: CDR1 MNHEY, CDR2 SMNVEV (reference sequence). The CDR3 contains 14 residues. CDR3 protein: CASSRWGPNYGYTF. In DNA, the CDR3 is TGTGCCAGCAGCCGGTGGGGTCCTAACTATGGCTACACCTTC.

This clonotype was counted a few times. CDR3 protein: CASSLSPGGSGANVLTF. DNA for the CDR3: TGTGCCAGCAGCTTATCACCTGGGGGCTCTGGGGCCAACGTCCTGACTTTC. The V and J genes are TRBV7-2 and TRBJ2-6; TRBD1 or TRBD2 may be the D gene (5 bases each). Trimming removed 2 bases at V and 0 bases at J, with 11 bases between. This CDR3 comprises 17 residues. The germline CDR1 and CDR2 sequences are SGHTA and FQGNSA.

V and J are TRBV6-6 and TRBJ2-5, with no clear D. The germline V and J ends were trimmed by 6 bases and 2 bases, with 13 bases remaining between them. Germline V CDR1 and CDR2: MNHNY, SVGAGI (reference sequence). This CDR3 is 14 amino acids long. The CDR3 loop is CASREERLQETQYF. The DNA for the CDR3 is TGTGCCAGCAGAGAAGAAAGACTTCAAGAGACCCAGTACTTC.

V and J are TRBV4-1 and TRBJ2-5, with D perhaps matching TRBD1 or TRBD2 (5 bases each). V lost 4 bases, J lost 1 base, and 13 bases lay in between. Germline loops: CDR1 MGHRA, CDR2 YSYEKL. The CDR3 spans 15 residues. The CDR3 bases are TGCGCCAGCAGCCGAGGTGGGACCGCCCAAGAGACCCAGTACTTC. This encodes CASSRGGTAQETQYF.

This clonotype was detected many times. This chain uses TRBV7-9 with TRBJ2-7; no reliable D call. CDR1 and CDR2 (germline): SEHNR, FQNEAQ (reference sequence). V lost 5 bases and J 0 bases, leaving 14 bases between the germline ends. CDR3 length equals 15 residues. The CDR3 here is CASSRRGESSYEQYF. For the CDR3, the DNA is TGTGCCAGCAGCCGCCGCGGAGAAAGCTCCTACGAGCAGTACTTC.

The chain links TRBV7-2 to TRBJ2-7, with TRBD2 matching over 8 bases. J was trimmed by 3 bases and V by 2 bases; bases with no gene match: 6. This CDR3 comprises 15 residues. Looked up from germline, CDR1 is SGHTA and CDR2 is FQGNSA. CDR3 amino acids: CASSLTGGPRYEQYF. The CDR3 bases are TGTGCCAGCAGCTTAACGGGAGGGCCTCGCTACGAGCAGTACTTC.

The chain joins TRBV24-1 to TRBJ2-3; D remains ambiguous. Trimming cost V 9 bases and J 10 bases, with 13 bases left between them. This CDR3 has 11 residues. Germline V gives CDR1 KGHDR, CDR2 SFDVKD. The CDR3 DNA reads TGTGCCACCGGGGATCCTAGGTCGCAGTATTTT. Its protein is CATGDPRSQYF.

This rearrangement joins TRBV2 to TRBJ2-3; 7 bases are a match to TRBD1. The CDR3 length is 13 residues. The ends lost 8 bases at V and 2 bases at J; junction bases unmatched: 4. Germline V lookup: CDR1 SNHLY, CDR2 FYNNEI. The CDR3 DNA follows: TGTGCCAGCCGGGACAGCTACACAGATACGCAGTATTTT. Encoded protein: CASRDSYTDTQYF. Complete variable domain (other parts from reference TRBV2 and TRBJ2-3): EPEVTQTPSHQVTQMGQEVILRCVPISNHLYFYWYRQILGQKVEFLVSFYNNEISEKSEIFDDQFSVERPDGSNFTLKIRSTKLEDSAMYFCASRDSYTDTQYFGPGTRLTVL.

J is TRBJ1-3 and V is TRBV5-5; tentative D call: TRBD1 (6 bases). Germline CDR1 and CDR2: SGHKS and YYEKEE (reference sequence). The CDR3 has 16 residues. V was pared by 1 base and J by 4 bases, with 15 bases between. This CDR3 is CASSLNQGLSGNTIYF. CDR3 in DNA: TGTGCCAGCAGCTTGAATCAGGGGTTATCCGGAAACACCATATATTTT.

The CDR3 coding sequence is TGTGCCAGCAGGTCCAACCGGGGATCTGGAAACACCATATATTTT. Translated, it gives CASRSNRGSGNTIYF. The chain has TRBV11-1 and TRBJ1-3; D ambiguous. Looked up from germline, CDR1 is SGHAT and CDR2 is FQDESV (reference sequence). The V end lost 6 bases, the J end lost 1 base, and 13 bases lay between the germline ends. The CDR3 length is 15 residues.

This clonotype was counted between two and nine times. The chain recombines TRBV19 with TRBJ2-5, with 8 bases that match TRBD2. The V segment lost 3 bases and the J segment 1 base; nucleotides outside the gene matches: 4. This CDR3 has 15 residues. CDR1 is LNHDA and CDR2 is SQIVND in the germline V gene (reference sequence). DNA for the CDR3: TGTGCCAGTAGTATGACTACTAGCGGCCAAGAGACCCAGTACTTC. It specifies CASSMTTSGQETQYF.

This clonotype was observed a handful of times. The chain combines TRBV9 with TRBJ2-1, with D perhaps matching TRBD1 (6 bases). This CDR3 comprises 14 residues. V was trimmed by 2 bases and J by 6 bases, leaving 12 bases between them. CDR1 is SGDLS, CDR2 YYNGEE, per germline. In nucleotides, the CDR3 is TGTGCCAGCAGCGTGGCAGGGGTTGGCAATGAGCAGTTCTTC. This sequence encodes CASSVAGVGNEQFF.

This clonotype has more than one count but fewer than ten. The CDR3 reads CATSDRTRDTQYF. The DNA of the CDR3 is TGTGCCACCAGTGATAGGACTAGGGATACGCAGTATTTT. The gene calls are TRBV24-1 and TRBJ2-3; TRBD2 matches 7 bases. V dropped 3 bases and J dropped 6; count of bases not matched to a gene: 2. Per germline, CDR1 KGHDR and CDR2 SFDVKD. The CDR3 is 13 residues long.

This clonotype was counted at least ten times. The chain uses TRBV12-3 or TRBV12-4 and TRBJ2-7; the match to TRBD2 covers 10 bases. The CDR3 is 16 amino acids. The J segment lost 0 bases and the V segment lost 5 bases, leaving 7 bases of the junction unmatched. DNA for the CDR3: TGTGCCAGCAGTCCAAGGGGACTAGCGAACTCCTACGAGCAGTACTTC. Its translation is CASSPRGLANSYEQYF.

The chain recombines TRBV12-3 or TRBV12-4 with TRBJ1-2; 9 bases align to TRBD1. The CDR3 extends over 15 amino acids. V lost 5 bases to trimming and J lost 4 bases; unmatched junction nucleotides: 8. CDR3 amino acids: CASSPGTGLSYGYTF. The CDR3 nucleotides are TGTGCCAGCAGTCCAGGGACAGGGCTTAGCTATGGCTACACCTTC.

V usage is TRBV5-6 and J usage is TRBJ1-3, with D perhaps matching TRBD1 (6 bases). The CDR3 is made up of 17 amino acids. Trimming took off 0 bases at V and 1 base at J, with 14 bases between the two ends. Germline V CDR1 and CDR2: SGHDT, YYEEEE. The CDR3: CASSLELEGVSGNTIYF. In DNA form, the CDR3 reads TGTGCCAGCAGCTTGGAATTGGAGGGGGTATCTGGAAACACCATATATTTT.

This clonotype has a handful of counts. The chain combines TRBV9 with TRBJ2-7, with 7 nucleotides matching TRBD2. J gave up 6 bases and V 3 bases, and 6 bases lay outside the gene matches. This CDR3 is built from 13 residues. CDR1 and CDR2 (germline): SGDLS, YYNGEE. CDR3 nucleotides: TGTGCCAGCAGCGAATCAGGGAGGGGCGAGCAGTACTTC. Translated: CASSESGRGEQYF.

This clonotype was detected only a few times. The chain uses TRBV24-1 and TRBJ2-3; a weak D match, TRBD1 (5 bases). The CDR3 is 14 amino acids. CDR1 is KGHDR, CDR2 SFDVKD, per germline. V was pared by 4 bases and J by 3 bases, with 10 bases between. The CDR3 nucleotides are TGTGCCACCAGTGACAGGGTCTATACAGATACGCAGTATTTT. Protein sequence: CATSDRVYTDTQYF.

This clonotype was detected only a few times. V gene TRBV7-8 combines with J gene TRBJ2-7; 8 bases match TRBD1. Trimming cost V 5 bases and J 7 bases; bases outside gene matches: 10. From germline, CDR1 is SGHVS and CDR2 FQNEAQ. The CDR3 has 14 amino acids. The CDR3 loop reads CASSRDRGPLEQYF. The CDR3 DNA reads TGTGCCAGCAGCCGAGACAGGGGCCCTTTAGAGCAGTACTTC. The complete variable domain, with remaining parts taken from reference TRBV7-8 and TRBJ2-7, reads GAGVSQSPRYKVAKRGQDVALRCDPISGHVSLFWYQQALGQGPEFLTYFQNEAQLDKSGLPSDRFFAERPEGSVSTLKIQRTQQEDSAVYLCASSRDRGPLEQYFGPGTRLTVT.

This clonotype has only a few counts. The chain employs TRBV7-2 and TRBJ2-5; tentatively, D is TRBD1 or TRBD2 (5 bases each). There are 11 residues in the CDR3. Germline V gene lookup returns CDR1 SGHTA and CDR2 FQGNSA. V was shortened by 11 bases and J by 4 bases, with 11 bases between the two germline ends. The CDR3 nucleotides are TGTGCCGGGAAGAGGGGAGAGACCCAGTACTTC. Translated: CAGKRGETQYF.

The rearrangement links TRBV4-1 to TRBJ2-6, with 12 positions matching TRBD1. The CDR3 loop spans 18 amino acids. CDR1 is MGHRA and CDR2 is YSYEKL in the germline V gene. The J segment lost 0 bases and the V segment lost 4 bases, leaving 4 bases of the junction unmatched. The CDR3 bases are TGCGCCAGCAGCCCGGGACAGGGGGCTGGCTCTGGGGCCAACGTCCTGACTTTC. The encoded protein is CASSPGQGAGSGANVLTF.